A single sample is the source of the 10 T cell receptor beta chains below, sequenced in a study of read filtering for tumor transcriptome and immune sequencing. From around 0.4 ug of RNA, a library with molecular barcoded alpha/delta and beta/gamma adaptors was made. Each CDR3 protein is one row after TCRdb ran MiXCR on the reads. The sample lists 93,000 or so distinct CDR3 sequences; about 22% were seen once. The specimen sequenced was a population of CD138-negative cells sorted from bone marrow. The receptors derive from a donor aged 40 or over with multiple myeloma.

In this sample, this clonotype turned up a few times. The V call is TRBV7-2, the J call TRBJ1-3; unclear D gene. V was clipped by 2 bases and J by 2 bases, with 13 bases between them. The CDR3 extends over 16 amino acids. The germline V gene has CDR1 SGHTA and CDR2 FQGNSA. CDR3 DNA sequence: TGTGCCAGCAGCTTACATCGCCTTCGGACTGGAAACACCATATATTTT. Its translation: CASSLHRLRTGNTIYF.

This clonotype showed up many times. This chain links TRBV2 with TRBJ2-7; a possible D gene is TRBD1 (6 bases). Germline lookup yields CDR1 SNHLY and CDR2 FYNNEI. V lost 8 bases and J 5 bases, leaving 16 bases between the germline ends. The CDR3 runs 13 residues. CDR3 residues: CASDPQGLNEQYF. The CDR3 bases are TGTGCCAGCGACCCACAGGGCCTTAACGAGCAGTACTTC.

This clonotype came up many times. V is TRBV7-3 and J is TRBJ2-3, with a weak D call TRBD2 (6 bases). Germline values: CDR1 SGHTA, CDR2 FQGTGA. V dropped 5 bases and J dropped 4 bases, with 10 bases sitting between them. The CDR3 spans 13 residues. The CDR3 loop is CASSALASDTQYF. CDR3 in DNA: TGTGCCAGCAGCGCACTAGCTTCAGATACGCAGTATTTT.

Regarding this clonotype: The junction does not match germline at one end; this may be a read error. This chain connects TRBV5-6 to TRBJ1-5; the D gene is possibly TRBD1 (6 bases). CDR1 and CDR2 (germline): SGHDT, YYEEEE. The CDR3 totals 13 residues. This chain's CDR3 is CASSIRDNQPRHF. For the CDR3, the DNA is TGTGCCAGCAGCATCCGGGACAATCAGCCCCGGCATTTT.

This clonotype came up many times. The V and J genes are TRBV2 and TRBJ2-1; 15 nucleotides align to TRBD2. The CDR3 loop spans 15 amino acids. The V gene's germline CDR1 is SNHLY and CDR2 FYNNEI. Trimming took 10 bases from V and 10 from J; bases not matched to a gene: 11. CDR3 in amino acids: CATYKRTSGGAEQFF. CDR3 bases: TGTGCCACGTACAAAAGGACTAGCGGGGGGGCCGAGCAGTTCTTC.

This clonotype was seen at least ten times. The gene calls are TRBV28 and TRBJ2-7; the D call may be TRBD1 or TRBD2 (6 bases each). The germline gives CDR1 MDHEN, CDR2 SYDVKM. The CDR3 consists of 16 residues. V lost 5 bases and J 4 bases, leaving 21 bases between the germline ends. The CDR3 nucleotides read TGTGCCAGCAGTCCCCCCCCGTCCGGGGGCCGGTACGAGCAGTACTTC. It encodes CASSPPPSGGRYEQYF.

CDR3 in DNA: TGCGCCAGCAGCGCCGGGACAGGGATTGGGAATCAGCCCCAGCATTTT. As protein: CASSAGTGIGNQPQHF. The chain combines TRBV5-1 with TRBJ1-5; 9 bases are shared with TRBD1. The CDR3 sequence is 16 residues long. Germline trimming cut 4 bases from V and 4 bases from J; bases unmatched to any gene: 9. Germline CDR1 and CDR2: SGHRS and YFSETQ. Complete variable domain (other parts from reference TRBV5-1 and TRBJ1-5): KAGVTQTPRYLIKTRGQQVTLSCSPISGHRSVSWYQQTPGQGLQFLFEYFSETQRNKGNFPGRFSGRQFSNSRSEMNVSTLELGDSALYLCASSAGTGIGNQPQHFGDGTRLSIL.

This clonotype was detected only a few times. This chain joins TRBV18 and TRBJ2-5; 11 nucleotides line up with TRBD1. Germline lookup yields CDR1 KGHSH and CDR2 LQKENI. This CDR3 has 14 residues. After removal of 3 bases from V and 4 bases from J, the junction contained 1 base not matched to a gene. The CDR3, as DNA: TGTGCCAGCTCACCTGGGACAGGGGGAGAGACCCAGTACTTC. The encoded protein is CASSPGTGGETQYF. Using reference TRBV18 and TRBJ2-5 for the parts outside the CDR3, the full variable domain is NAGVMQNPRHLVRRRGQEARLRCSPMKGHSHVYWYRQLPEEGLKFMVYLQKENIIDESGMPKERFSAEFPKEGPSILRIQQVVRGDSAAYFCASSPGTGGETQYFGPGTRLLVL.

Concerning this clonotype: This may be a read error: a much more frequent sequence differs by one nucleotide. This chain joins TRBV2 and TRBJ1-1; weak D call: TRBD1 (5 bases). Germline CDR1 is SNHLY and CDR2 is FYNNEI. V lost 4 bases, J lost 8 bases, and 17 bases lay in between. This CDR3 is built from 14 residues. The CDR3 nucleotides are TGTGCCAGCAGTGGTGTATTTCCCGGGACCGAAGCTTTCTTT. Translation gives CASSGVFPGTEAFF.

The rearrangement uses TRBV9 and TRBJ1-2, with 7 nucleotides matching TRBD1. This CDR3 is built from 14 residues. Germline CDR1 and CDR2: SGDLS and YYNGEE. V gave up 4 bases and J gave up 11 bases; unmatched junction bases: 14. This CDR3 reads CASSPRDRPIGYTF. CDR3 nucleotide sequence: TGTGCCAGCAGCCCGAGGGACAGACCCATCGGTTACACCTTC.